This TCR beta chain stems from a study of T cell clonality in common variable immunodeficiency. Study-wide points: Shared TCRbeta clones were fewer between CVID subjects than controls.

The data were produced by immunoSEQ multiplex PCR, yet TCRdb's version contains in-frame clones alone and is incomplete. The sample holds some 60,000 clones, and no clone turns up only once. This clone has a count of ten or more. The antigen remains undetermined. From the germline J gene comes the end of the CDR3, since the read stops 3 residues before it. Germline CDR1 is SEHNR and CDR2 is FQNEAQ (reference sequence). The CDR3 has 12 amino acids. Deletions cut 5 bases from V and 6 bases from J, with 10 bases between. The sequenced sample consisted of peripheral blood mononuclear cells. The origin of this receptor is a person aged 18-70 years in good health. V and J are TRBV7-9 and TRBJ1-2, with D maybe TRBD1 (5 bases). The CDR3 is CASSGDFHGYTF. The sequenced CDR3 bases are TGTGCCAGCAGCGGGGACTTCCATGGC.